This is a list of T cell receptor beta chains from one sample in a study of blood T cell repertoires in COVID-19. Using immunoSEQ multiplex PCR, the repertoire was profiled, and TCRdb retains in-frame clones only, with some absent. The sample yields tens of thousands of clones, 75% to 90% seen once. Source material: peripheral blood. The receptor set was obtained from a human donor in a cohort sampled during active COVID-19. The CDR3 runs from the conserved cysteine through the conserved F or W. A D gene is named only where the DNA matches it firmly. The listing skips clone size in some rows; elsewhere it reads once, few, many or a size class.

V	size	J	D	CDR3	DNA
TRBV6-1	-	TRBJ1-1	-	CASSEPGGAWGTEAFF	TGTGCCAGCAGTGAACCGGGAGGGGCCTGGGGCACTGAAGCTTTCTTT
TRBV18	once	TRBJ2-1	TRBD2	CASSPSTGGHNEQFF	TGTGCCAGCTCACCATCAACGGGGGGACACAATGAGCAGTTCTTC
TRBV6-6	-	TRBJ2-4	TRBD1	CASNDRGRDKNIQYF	TGTGCCAGCAACGACAGGGGGCGGGACAAAAACATTCAGTACTTC
TRBV5-1	-	TRBJ2-2	TRBD1	CASSLGRGTANTGELFF	TGCGCCAGCAGCTTGGGGCGTGGGACAGCAAACACCGGGGAGCTGTTTTTT
TRBV7-9	-	TRBJ2-2	-	CASSLLESTGELFF	TGTGCCAGCAGCTTACTGGAGTCCACCGGGGAGCTGTTTTTT
TRBV5-5	once	TRBJ2-2	TRBD2	CASSRGTSGNSNTGELFF	TGTGCCAGCAGCCGGGGGACTAGCGGGAATTCGAACACCGGGGAGCTGTTTTTT
TRBV19	-	TRBJ2-1	-	CASSRGLDNEQFF	TGTGCCAGTAGTAGGGGACTGGACAATGAGCAGTTCTTC
TRBV5-6	-	TRBJ2-7	TRBD2	CASSLITGTSGSYEQYF	TGTGCCAGCAGCCTAATAACCGGGACTAGCGGGTCCTACGAGCAGTACTTC
TRBV9	-	TRBJ2-4	-	CASSASTEARNIQYF	TGTGCCAGCAGCGCCTCGACAGAGGCTAGAAACATTCAGTACTTC
TRBV7-8	-	TRBJ2-3	-	CASNSPVLNTQYF	TGTGCCAGCAACTCCCCCGTGCTAAATACGCAGTATTTT
TRBV18	-	TRBJ2-1	-	CASSLHSGSSYNEQFF	TGTGCCAGCTCGCTCCATAGCGGCAGCTCCTACAATGAGCAGTTCTTC
TRBV18	-	TRBJ1-4	TRBD1	CASSRDRGDNEKLFF	TGTGCCAGCTCACGGGACAGGGGGGACAATGAAAAACTGTTTTTT
TRBV4-1	-	TRBJ2-5	TRBD2	CASSQGLAFYVLETQYF	TGCGCCAGCAGCCAAGGACTAGCATTTTATGTTTTAGAGACCCAGTACTTC
TRBV7-9	-	TRBJ1-4	-	CASSNYREKLFF	TGTGCCAGCAGCAATTACAGGGAAAAACTGTTTTTT
TRBV18	-	TRBJ2-7	-	CASLSGTTHSYEQYF	TGTGCCAGCTTATCCGGGACAACCCATTCCTACGAGCAGTACTTC
TRBV23-1	-	TRBJ1-5	-	CASSQPPPRDYDNQPQHF	TGCGCCAGCAGTCAGCCCCCTCCCAGGGATTATGACAATCAGCCCCAGCATTTT
TRBV28	-	TRBJ1-4	TRBD1	CASRPTGGVSQANEKLFF	TGTGCCAGCAGGCCCACAGGGGGCGTCTCGCAGGCTAATGAAAAACTGTTTTTT
TRBV7-8	-	TRBJ1-3	-	CASSRGHTPGNTIYF	TGTGCCAGCAGCCGAGGACACACCCCAGGGAACACCATATATTTT
TRBV7-9	-	TRBJ1-2	-	CASSLRRDLNGYTF	TGTGCCAGCAGCCTTCGCCGGGACTTAAATGGCTACACCTTC
TRBV6-5	-	TRBJ1-2	TRBD1	CASSLGQGFGDTF	TGTGCCAGCAGCCTGGGACAGGGGTTTGGCGACACCTTC
TRBV2	-	TRBJ1-5	TRBD1	CASRVGTGGEQPQHF	TGTGCCAGCAGAGTAGGGACAGGGGGCGAACAGCCCCAGCATTTT
TRBV6-5	few	TRBJ2-3	TRBD2	CASSYDGGKSTDTQYF	TGTGCCAGCAGTTATGACGGGGGGAAGAGCACAGATACGCAGTATTTT
TRBV11-2	-	TRBJ2-1	TRBD1	CASSSPGQGAYNEQFF	TGTGCCAGCAGCTCCCCGGGACAGGGGGCCTACAATGAGCAGTTCTTC
TRBV5-4	-	TRBJ2-7	-	CASSLGLSPEGEQYF	TGTGCCAGCAGCCTCGGACTGTCCCCGGAGGGCGAGCAGTACTTC
TRBV7-9	-	TRBJ2-3	-	CASSFRWAGTGRTDTQYF	TGTGCCAGCAGCTTTAGGTGGGCGGGAACGGGGCGCACAGATACGCAGTATTTT
TRBV18	-	TRBJ1-1	-	CASSPGPDEAFF	TGTGCCAGCTCACCAGGGCCGGATGAAGCTTTCTTT
TRBV6-4	-	TRBJ1-3	-	CASSDLDISSGNTIYF	TGTGCCAGCAGTGACCTGGACATCTCCTCTGGAAACACCATATATTTT
TRBV27	-	TRBJ2-3	TRBD1	CASSLQTGGGTDTQYF	TGTGCCAGCAGCCTACAGACAGGGGGCGGCACAGATACGCAGTATTTT
TRBV5-1	-	TRBJ2-3	-	CASSSQGITDTQYF	TGCGCCAGCAGCTCGCAGGGTATAACAGATACGCAGTATTTT
TRBV3-1/TRBV3-2	once	TRBJ1-2	-	CASSYSSNYGYTF	TGTGCCAGCAGCTACAGTTCTAACTATGGCTACACCTTC
TRBV5-6	few	TRBJ2-7	TRBD1	CASSLPRQGIYEQYF	TGTGCCAGCAGCTTGCCGAGACAGGGGATCTACGAGCAGTACTTC
TRBV7-9	-	TRBJ1-2	-	CASTWEVSHGYTF	TGTGCCAGCACCTGGGAGGTCTCCCATGGCTACACCTTC
TRBV18	-	TRBJ1-3	-	CASSEQGNTIYF	TGTGCCAGCTCAGAACAGGGAAACACCATATATTTT
TRBV19	-	TRBJ1-1	-	CASTFNRDTEAFF	TGTGCCAGTACCTTTAATCGGGACACTGAAGCTTTCTTT
TRBV29-1	-	TRBJ2-2	TRBD2	CSAAASGGQTGELFF	TGCAGCGCTGCAGCGAGCGGGGGGCAAACCGGGGAGCTGTTTTTT
TRBV15	-	TRBJ2-3	-	CATSRVGVDTQYF	TGTGCCACCAGCAGAGTGGGAGTAGATACGCAGTATTTT
TRBV27	-	TRBJ2-6	-	CASSLEGGPGANVLTF	TGTGCCAGCAGTTTAGAGGGGGGGCCTGGGGCCAACGTCCTGACTTTC
TRBV6-5	-	TRBJ1-4	-	CASIKQGRRNEKLFF	TGTGCCAGCATTAAACAGGGTAGAAGGAATGAAAAACTGTTTTTT
TRBV18	-	TRBJ2-5	-	CASSGYQETQYF	TGTGCCAGCTCAGGCTACCAAGAGACCCAGTACTTC
TRBV5-5	-	TRBJ2-7	-	CASSPTPIIRGRYYEQYF	TGTGCCAGCAGCCCTACCCCCATCATCAGGGGACGGTACTACGAGCAGTACTTC
TRBV4-1	-	TRBJ1-2	TRBD1	CASSQGTGMGGYTF	TGCGCCAGCAGCCAAGGGACAGGGATGGGAGGCTACACCTTC
TRBV18	-	TRBJ2-7	TRBD1	CASSPPGQGRYEQYF	TGTGCCAGCTCACCACCGGGACAGGGAAGGTACGAGCAGTACTTC
TRBV2	-	TRBJ1-1	TRBD1	CASNPGGVRGTEAFF	TGTGCCAGCAACCCAGGGGGCGTTCGGGGCACTGAAGCTTTCTTT
TRBV6-6	-	TRBJ1-2	-	CASSYEGDYGYTF	TGTGCCAGCAGTTACGAGGGGGACTATGGCTACACCTTC
TRBV19	once	TRBJ2-3	TRBD2	CASSIPAGSTDTQYF	TGTGCCAGTAGTATCCCAGCGGGAAGCACAGATACGCAGTATTTT
TRBV6-2/TRBV6-3	-	TRBJ2-3	-	CASSYSPRPTDTQYF	TGTGCCAGCAGTTACTCGCCGCGGCCCACAGATACGCAGTATTTT
TRBV6-6	-	TRBJ2-1	-	CASSSRNEQFF	TGTGCCAGCAGTTCCCGGAATGAGCAGTTCTTC
TRBV7-2	-	TRBJ2-2	TRBD2	CASIPGTSGRRGTGELFF	TGTGCCAGCATCCCCGGGACTAGCGGGAGACGGGGCACCGGGGAGCTGTTTTTT